The 3 T cell receptor beta chains below all came from one sample that was sequenced in a study of blood T cell repertoires in COVID-19. Using immunoSEQ multiplex PCR, the repertoire was profiled, and TCRdb retains in-frame clones only, with some absent. This table holds 98,000 or so clones, about four fifths found once. Sequenced input: peripheral blood. The receptors stem from a woman aged 70-85 years with acute or convalescent COVID-19.

The chain links TRBV29-1 to TRBJ1-6; D might be TRBD1 (6 bases). In germline, CDR1 is SQVTM, CDR2 ANQGSEA. This CDR3 contains 13 residues. Trimming pared 4 bases from V and 8 bases from J, leaving 12 bases between. The CDR3 DNA reads as TGCAGCGTTGGGCAGGGGCGGGATTCACCCCTCCACTTT. The encoded protein is CSVGQGRDSPLHF. Combining the CDR3 with reference TRBV29-1 and TRBJ1-6 gives the whole variable domain SAVISQKPSRDICQRGTSLTIQCQVDSQVTMMFWYRQQPGQSLTLIATANQGSEATYESGFVIDKFPISRPNLTFSTLTVSNMSPEDSSIYLCSVGQGRDSPLHFGNGTRLTVT.

V and J are TRBV4-3 and TRBJ2-5, with D perhaps matching TRBD2 (5 bases). Germline V gene lookup returns CDR1 LGHNA and CDR2 YSLEER. The CDR3 runs 15 residues. V dropped 0 bases and J dropped 7 bases, with 15 bases sitting between them. CDR3 sequence reads: CASSQDLIFAGTQYF. For the CDR3, the DNA is TGCGCCAGCAGCCAAGATCTGATCTTCGCGGGGACCCAGTACTTC.

The rearrangement links TRBV6-1 to TRBJ2-1; tentatively, D is TRBD1 (6 bases). CDR1 is MNHNS, CDR2 SASEGT, per germline. The CDR3 contains 15 residues. V was cut by 2 bases and J by 4 bases, with 12 bases left in between. The DNA for the CDR3 is TGTGCCAGCAGTGAAATTCCTGGACAGTACAATGAGCAGTTCTTC. It specifies CASSEIPGQYNEQFF.